The 9 T cell receptor beta chains below all came from one sample that was sequenced in a study of shared clonotypes between healthy human individuals. Here immunoSEQ multiplex PCR was the method, and the copy in TCRdb shows in-frame clones only, minus some. The table shows about 2,500,000 clones, with around 90% occurring only once. The specimen sequenced was naive CD4+ T cells sorted from blood. Subset denoted: CD45RA+ positively selected. The receptors here all came from a man aged 18-30 years in good health.

This chain links TRBV29-1 with TRBJ1-1; D gene ambiguous. V shed 5 bases and J shed 2 bases, with 6 bases lying between them. Germline V gene data show CDR1 as SQVTM and CDR2 as ANQGSEA. CDR3 length equals 11 residues. Here the CDR3 DNA reads TGCAGCGTTCACTCAAACACTGAAGCTTTCTTT. Protein sequence: CSVHSNTEAFF.

About this clone itself: In the same sample, other DNA sequences code for this CDR3. The V call is TRBV20-1, the J call TRBJ2-1; D call uncertain. This CDR3 has 10 residues. Per the germline V gene, CDR1 is DFQATT and CDR2 is SNEGSKA (reference sequence). V lost 5 bases to trimming and J lost 7 bases, with 6 bases between them. CDR3 loop: CSALANEQFF. Here the CDR3 DNA reads TGCAGTGCTTTAGCAAATGAGCAGTTCTTC.

The chain employs TRBV25-1 and TRBJ2-1; 14 nucleotides align to TRBD2. The CDR3 length is 17 residues. Germline V gene data show CDR1 as MGHDK and CDR2 as SYGVNS. The V and J ends lost 4 bases and 8 bases, in that order; junction bases with no gene match: 10. The CDR3 here is CASSGWGTSGSIDEQFF. The CDR3 region has the DNA TGTGCCAGCAGTGGATGGGGGACTAGCGGGAGTATCGATGAGCAGTTCTTC.

As regards this clone: Additional DNA sequences in this sample encode the identical CDR3. The rearrangement uses TRBV10-3 and TRBJ2-5, with a possible D match to TRBD1 (5 bases). The V gene's germline CDR1 is ENHRY and CDR2 SYGVKD. V was cut by 7 bases and J by 2 bases, with 5 bases left in between. CDR3 length equals 11 residues. CDR3 sequence (DNA): TGTGCCATCAAGGGGCAAGAGACCCAGTACTTC. It translates to CAIKGQETQYF.

This clone occurred a few times. This rearrangement joins TRBV30 to TRBJ1-1; the D gene is possibly TRBD1 (6 bases). V was pared by 3 bases and J by 1 base, with 12 bases between. Germline V gene data show CDR1 as GTSNPN and CDR2 as SVGIG (reference sequence). The CDR3 has 14 residues. In DNA, the CDR3 is TGTGCCTGGAGCGGGGGCACCCGGAACACTGAAGCTTTCTTT. It codes for CAWSGGTRNTEAFF.

The chain couples TRBV21-1 to TRBJ2-7. TRBV21-1 counts as a pseudogene. The CDR3 totals 13 residues. CDR3 sequence (DNA): TGTGCCCGACGGCCTGGGCGGCGCTACGAGCAGTACTTC. It encodes CARRPGRRYEQYF.

The chain recombines TRBV19 with TRBJ1-2; the match to TRBD1 covers 10 bases. The germline V gene encodes CDR1 LNHDA and CDR2 SQIVND (reference sequence). Trimming took 7 bases from V and 4 from J; bases not matched to a gene: 18. The CDR3 sequence is 18 residues long. The CDR3: CASKISGTGAPGGYGYTF. The CDR3 DNA is TGTGCCAGTAAGATATCCGGGACAGGGGCCCCGGGGGGCTATGGCTACACCTTC.

The chain employs TRBV28 and TRBJ2-3; D perhaps matches TRBD2 (5 bases). The CDR3 is 16 residues long. Germline V gene lookup returns CDR1 MDHEN and CDR2 SYDVKM. V lost 1 base, J lost 1 base, and 12 bases lay in between. The CDR3 region has the DNA TGTGCCAGCAGTTTATCGGGGAAGCCGGGCACAGATACGCAGTATTTT. It codes for CASSLSGKPGTDTQYF.

Here the CDR3 reads CASSTGTSRYGTEAFF. The DNA of the CDR3 is TGTGCCAGTAGCACCGGGACCTCTAGGTATGGCACTGAAGCTTTCTTT. The genes are TRBV19 and TRBJ1-1; D may be TRBD1 (5 bases). The CDR3 has 16 residues. Trimming cost V 6 bases and J 4 bases, with 21 bases left between them. Looked up from germline, CDR1 is LNHDA and CDR2 is SQIVND (reference sequence).